Reported below is one T cell receptor beta chain. No antigen is known for it. Profiled with immunoSEQ multiplex PCR; TCRdb holds only in-frame clones, not every one. Here the sample spans 75,000 to 90,000 clones, 85% to 90% being singletons. The entry originates in a study of graft-versus-host responses after intestinal transplantation. About the study: Multivisceral, liver-intestinal, or isolated intestinal transplants were received by the recipients.

V lost 6 bases and J 7 bases, leaving 18 bases between the germline ends. From germline, CDR1 is SQVTM and CDR2 ANQGSEA. The CDR3 loop spans 13 amino acids. The receptor was derived from a human donor who received an intestinal transplant. The chain uses TRBV29-1 and TRBJ1-2; unclear D gene. The specimen comprised unstimulated CD4+ T cells sorted from spleen or lymph node cells, sampled before intestinal transplant. The CDR3 loop reads CSVTIGVASGYTF. CDR3 in DNA: TGCAGCGTGACAATAGGTGTGGCGAGTGGCTACACCTTC.